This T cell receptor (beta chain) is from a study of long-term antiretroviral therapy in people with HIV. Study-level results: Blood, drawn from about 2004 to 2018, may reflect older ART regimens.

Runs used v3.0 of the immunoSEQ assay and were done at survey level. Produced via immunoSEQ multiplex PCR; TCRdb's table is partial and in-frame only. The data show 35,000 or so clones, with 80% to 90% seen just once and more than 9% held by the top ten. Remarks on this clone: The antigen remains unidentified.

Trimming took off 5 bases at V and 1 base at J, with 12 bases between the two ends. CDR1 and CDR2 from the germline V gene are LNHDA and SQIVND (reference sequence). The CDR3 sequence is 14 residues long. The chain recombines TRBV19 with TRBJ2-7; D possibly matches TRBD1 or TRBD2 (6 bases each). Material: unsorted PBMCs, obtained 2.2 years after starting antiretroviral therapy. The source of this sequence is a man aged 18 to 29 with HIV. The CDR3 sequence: CASSSGDTSYEQYF. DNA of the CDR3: TGTGCCAGTAGTTCGGGGGACACTTCCTACGAGCAGTACTTC.